This T cell receptor beta chain was retrieved from a study of blood T cell repertoires in COVID-19. Study context: The origin of the acute and convalescent COVID-19 samples was the United States, Italy and Spain. PBMCs, B-cell-depleted T cells, or T cells were the source of the cDNA or gDNA that made up the material.

Measured with immunoSEQ multiplex PCR; TCRdb has only the in-frame clones, and not every one. The sample holds about 130,000 clones; about 89% are singletons and the top ten take 3.6%. This clone occurred once. Germline values: CDR1 MNHNS, CDR2 SASEGT. Trimming removed 2 bases from V and 11 bases from J, with 6 bases in between. The CDR3 spans 10 residues. The origin of this receptor is a woman in her fifties or sixties with acute or convalescent COVID-19. This chain connects TRBV6-1 to TRBJ1-1; no reliable D call. The sequenced sample was peripheral blood. This CDR3 reads CASSEHRAFF. In DNA form, the CDR3 reads TGTGCCAGCAGTGAACACCGGGCTTTCTTT.